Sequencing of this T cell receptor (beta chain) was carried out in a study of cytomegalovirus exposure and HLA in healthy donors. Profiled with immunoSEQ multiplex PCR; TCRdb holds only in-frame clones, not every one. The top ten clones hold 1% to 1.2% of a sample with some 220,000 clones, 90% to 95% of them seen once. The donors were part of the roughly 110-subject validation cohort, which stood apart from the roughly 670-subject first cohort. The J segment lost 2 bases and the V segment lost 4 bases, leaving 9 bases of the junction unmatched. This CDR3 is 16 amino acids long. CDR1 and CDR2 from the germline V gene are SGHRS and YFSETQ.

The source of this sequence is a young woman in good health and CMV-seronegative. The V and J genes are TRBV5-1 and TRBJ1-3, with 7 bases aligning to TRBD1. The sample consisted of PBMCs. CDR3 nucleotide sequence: TGCGCCAGCAGCCCAGACAGGGCTGTACCTGGAAACACCATATATTTT. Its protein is CASSPDRAVPGNTIYF.